A selection of T cell receptor beta chains follows, all from one sample in a study of human T cells and chemical hapten exposure. MiXCR, run by TCRdb on the RACE reads, gives a single entry per CDR3 protein. The table lists under 50,000 distinct CDR3 sequences, approximately 4% of them singletons, with around 5.7% in the top ten. Sequences were obtained from whole blood. The receptors come from a human donor in good health. Some clones in this sample may be carry-over from other donors' samples. Each CDR3 is given with its conserved first and last residue. The order of the fields is D gene, J gene, CDR3 length, V gene, clone size, CDR3 DNA, CDR3 protein. A D gene is named only where the DNA matches it firmly. The listing skips clone size in some rows; elsewhere it reads once, few, many or a size class.

NA,TRBJ2-1,18,TRBV4-1,many,TGCGCCAGCAGCTTAAGAGGAGGTTGGAGGGAGAGCCACAATGAGCAGTTCTTC,CASSLRGGWRESHNEQFF
TRBD2,TRBJ2-3,18,TRBV4-1,many,TGCGCCAGCAGCCAATACCTTAGCGGGATACAGATGACAGATACGCAGTATTTT,CASSQYLSGIQMTDTQYF
NA,TRBJ1-1,13,TRBV28,many,TGTGCCAGCAGGTATTCCGGGACACGAGAAGCTTTCTTT,CASRYSGTREAFF
NA,TRBJ2-7,14,TRBV7-9,many,TGTGCCAGCAGCACGACCCTTGGGACGGTGGAGCAGTACTTC,CASSTTLGTVEQYF
TRBD2,TRBJ2-5,18,TRBV11-2,NA,TGTGCCAGCAGTTCCGGGACTAGCAGCTCGACACTCCAAGAGACCCAGTACTTC,CASSSGTSSSTLQETQYF
NA,TRBJ2-3,12,TRBV6-5,many,TGTGCCAGCAGTGACAACACAGATACGCAGTATTTT,CASSDNTDTQYF
NA,TRBJ1-3,17,TRBV18,NA,TGTGCCAGCTCACCGGGAGAGAGGTGGAGCTCTGGAAACACCATATATTTT,CASSPGERWSSGNTIYF
NA,TRBJ2-3,14,TRBV13,many,TGTGCCAGCAGCTACCAAATAGCGATAGATACGCAGTATTTT,CASSYQIAIDTQYF
TRBD2,TRBJ2-3,20,TRBV4-2,many,TGTGCCAGCAGCCAAGATCGGACTAGCGGGAGGGCTAGTAGGACAGATACGCAGTATTTT,CASSQDRTSGRASRTDTQYF
NA,TRBJ1-6,14,TRBV5-1,many,TGCGCCAGCAGCTTCTATCGACAGGCTTCACCCCTCCACTTT,CASSFYRQASPLHF
TRBD2,TRBJ2-5,17,TRBV6-5,many,TGTGCCAGCAGTTACGACGGGAGGGCCCCAGTCGGGGAGACCCAGTACTTC,CASSYDGRAPVGETQYF
TRBD2,TRBJ2-3,16,TRBV4-1,many,TGCGCCAGCAGCCTTACCGGTAGGAGGGAGGGTGATACGCAGTATTTT,CASSLTGRREGDTQYF
NA,TRBJ2-1,11,TRBV5-1,many,TGCGCCAGCAGCTTTAACAAAGAGCAGTTCTTC,CASSFNKEQFF
NA,TRBJ2-7,16,TRBV20-1,few,TGCAGTGCTAGAGATAACGAGGGGGTCCCCCAACGGGAGCAGTACTTC,CSARDNEGVPQREQYF
NA,TRBJ2-7,14,TRBV9,many,TGTGCCAGCAGCGTCGGGCCGAGCTCCTACGAGCAGTACTTC,CASSVGPSSYEQYF
NA,TRBJ2-3,14,TRBV29-1,many,TGCAGCGCTGAACGCCATCCTCCCACAGATACGCAGTATTTT,CSAERHPPTDTQYF
TRBD2,TRBJ2-7,17,TRBV7-9,many,TGTGCCAGCAGTGTACGCGGGACTAGCGGGAGAGGAGGCGAGCAGTACTTC,CASSVRGTSGRGGEQYF
TRBD2,TRBJ2-7,22,TRBV7-9,many,TGTGCCAGCAGCCCCGAACGCCCAAGGACTAGCGGGAGGGCCGCATATTCCTACGAGCAGTACTTC,CASSPERPRTSGRAAYSYEQYF
NA,TRBJ1-1,12,TRBV18,NA,TGTGCCAGCTCACCATACGGCGCTGAAGCTTTCTTT,CASSPYGAEAFF
NA,TRBJ1-1,15,TRBV5-4,NA,TGTGCCAGCAGCTCCCGCGGGGGACCAAACACTGAAGCTTTCTTT,CASSSRGGPNTEAFF
TRBD2,TRBJ2-5,15,TRBV5-6,many,TGTGCCAGCAGCTTGGCCGGGGGGGCCCAAGAGACCCAGTACTTC,CASSLAGGAQETQYF
NA,TRBJ1-5,14,TRBV20-1,NA,TGCAGTGCTAGAGACCCAGGGGACAATCAGCCCCAGCATTTT,CSARDPGDNQPQHF
TRBD1,TRBJ1-2,17,TRBV12-3/TRBV12-4,many,TGTGCCAGCAGTTTAGGGGGGACTCGGGACAGTTTCTATGGCTACACCTTC,CASSLGGTRDSFYGYTF
NA,TRBJ2-7,13,TRBV6-5,many,TGTGCCAGCAGTCGGGACTCTACCTACGAGCAGTACTTC,CASSRDSTYEQYF
TRBD1,TRBJ2-7,14,TRBV12-3/TRBV12-4,many,TGTGCCAGCAGTTTCCTCCAGGGGGCCAGTGAGCAGTACTTC,CASSFLQGASEQYF
NA,TRBJ2-1,13,TRBV10-1,few,TGCGCCAGCAGTGCCGGCGGCCGAAATGAGCAGTTCTTC,CASSAGGRNEQFF
NA,TRBJ1-1,14,TRBV24-1,NA,TGTGCCACCAGTGGGGGCTCGGGGAACACTGAAGCTTTCTTT,CATSGGSGNTEAFF
NA,TRBJ2-1,16,TRBV28,NA,TGTGCCAGCAGCGCTCCTAGGTCGGGCTCCTACAATGAGCAGTTCTTC,CASSAPRSGSYNEQFF
NA,TRBJ1-2,16,TRBV7-2,NA,TGTGCCAGCAGCTTAGTCAGGACTCTGGGCGGCTATGGCTACACCTTC,CASSLVRTLGGYGYTF
NA,TRBJ1-1,15,TRBV13,NA,TGTGCCAGCAGCTATAGAACTACAGGAGACACTGAAGCTTTCTTT,CASSYRTTGDTEAFF
NA,TRBJ2-2,13,TRBV5-6,many,TGTGCCAGCAGCAGAACAGGGTCCGGGGAGCTGTTTTTT,CASSRTGSGELFF
NA,TRBJ2-7,12,TRBV18,many,TGTGCCAGCTCACCACCGAACTACGAGCAGTACTTC,CASSPPNYEQYF
TRBD1,TRBJ2-5,15,TRBV28,many,TGTGCCAGCAGACAAATCAGACAGGGCGGACAAACCCAGTACTTC,CASRQIRQGGQTQYF
TRBD1,TRBJ1-4,16,TRBV9,many,TGTGCCAGCAGCGTAGCTTTGGGACAGGGGGATGAAAAACTGTTTTTT,CASSVALGQGDEKLFF